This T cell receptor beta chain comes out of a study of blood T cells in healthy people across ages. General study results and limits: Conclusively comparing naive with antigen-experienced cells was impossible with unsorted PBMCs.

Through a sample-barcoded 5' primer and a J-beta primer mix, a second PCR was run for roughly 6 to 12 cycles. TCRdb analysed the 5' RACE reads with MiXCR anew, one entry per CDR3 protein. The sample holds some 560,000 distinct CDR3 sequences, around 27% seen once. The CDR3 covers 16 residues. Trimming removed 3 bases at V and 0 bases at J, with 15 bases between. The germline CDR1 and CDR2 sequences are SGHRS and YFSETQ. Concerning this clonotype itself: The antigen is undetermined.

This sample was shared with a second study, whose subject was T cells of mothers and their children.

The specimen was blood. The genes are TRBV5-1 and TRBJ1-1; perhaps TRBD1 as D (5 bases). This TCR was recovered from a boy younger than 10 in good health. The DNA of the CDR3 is TGCGCCAGCAGCTGGGGGGACGCCCCTTTGAACACTGAAGCTTTCTTT. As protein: CASSWGDAPLNTEAFF.